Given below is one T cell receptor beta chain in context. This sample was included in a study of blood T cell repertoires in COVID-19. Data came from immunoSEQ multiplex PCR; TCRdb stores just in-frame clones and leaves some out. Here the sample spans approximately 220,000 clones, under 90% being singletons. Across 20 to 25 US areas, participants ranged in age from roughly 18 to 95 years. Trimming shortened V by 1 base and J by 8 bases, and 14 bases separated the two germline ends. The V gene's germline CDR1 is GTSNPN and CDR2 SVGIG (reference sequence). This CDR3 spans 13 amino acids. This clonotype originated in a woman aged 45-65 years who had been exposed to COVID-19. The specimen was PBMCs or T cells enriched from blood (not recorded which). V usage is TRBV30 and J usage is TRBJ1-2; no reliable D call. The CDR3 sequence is CAWSAHRSGGYTF. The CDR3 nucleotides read TGTGCCTGGAGTGCCCACAGATCAGGCGGCTACACCTTC.